The clone carrying this T cell receptor (beta chain) was recorded once. Sequencing used cDNA as its template, made by extracting RNA and reverse transcribing it. This table comes from immunoSEQ multiplex PCR, and its TCRdb copy is limited to in-frame clones, with some not included. The data contain 15,000 to 20,000 clones, 50% to 75% of them singletons. This entry is derived from a study of CD8+ T cells in alopecia areata. The CDR3 extends over 14 amino acids. Germline values: CDR1 MNHEY, CDR2 SVGAGI. The treatment here: oral pan-JAK inhibitor, 5-10 mg twice daily. Lesional scalp punch biopsies and peripheral blood came from alopecia areata patients.

The TCR originated in a human donor with alopecia areata. The chain links TRBV6-5 to TRBJ2-5, with 9 nucleotides matching TRBD1. The J call may be in error: the DNA end matches TRBJ2-7 better. The sequenced sample was skin, obtained at week 4, from a patient treated with tofacitinib. The CDR3 here is CASSSYRGHYEQYF. Here the CDR3 DNA reads TGTGCCAGCAGTTCCTACAGGGGGCACTACGAGCAGTACTTC.